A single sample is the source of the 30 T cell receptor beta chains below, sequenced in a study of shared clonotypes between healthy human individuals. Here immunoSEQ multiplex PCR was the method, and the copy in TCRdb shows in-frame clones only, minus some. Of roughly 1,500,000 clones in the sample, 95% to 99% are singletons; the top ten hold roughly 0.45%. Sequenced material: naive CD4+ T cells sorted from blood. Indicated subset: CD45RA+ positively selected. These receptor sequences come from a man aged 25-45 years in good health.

DNA for the CDR3: TGTGCCAGTAGTATCCGGACGGGTAATGGAGAGAGGTACTTC. Its translation is CASSIRTGNGERYF. The genes are TRBV19 and TRBJ2-7; D gene unclear. CDR3 length equals 14 residues. From germline, CDR1 is LNHDA and CDR2 SQIVND (reference sequence). Trimming shortened V by 3 bases and J by 12 bases, and 21 bases separated the two germline ends.

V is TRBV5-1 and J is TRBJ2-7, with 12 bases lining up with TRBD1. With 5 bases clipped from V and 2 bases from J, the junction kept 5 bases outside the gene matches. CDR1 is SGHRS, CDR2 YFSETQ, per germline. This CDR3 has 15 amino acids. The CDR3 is CASRSGQGATYEQYF. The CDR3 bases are TGCGCCAGCAGATCGGGACAGGGGGCCACCTACGAGCAGTACTTC.

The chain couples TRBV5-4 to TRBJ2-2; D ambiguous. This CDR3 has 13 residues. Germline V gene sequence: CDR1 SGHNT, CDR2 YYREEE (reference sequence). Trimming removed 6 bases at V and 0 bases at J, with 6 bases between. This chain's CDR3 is CASTLPNTGELFF. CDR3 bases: TGTGCCAGCACCCTGCCGAACACCGGGGAGCTGTTTTTT.

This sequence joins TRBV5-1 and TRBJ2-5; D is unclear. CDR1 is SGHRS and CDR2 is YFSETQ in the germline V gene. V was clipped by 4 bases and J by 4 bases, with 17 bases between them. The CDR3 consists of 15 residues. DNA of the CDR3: TGCGCCAGCAGCCCCTGGGATCCTCGGCCAGAGACCCAGTACTTC. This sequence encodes CASSPWDPRPETQYF.

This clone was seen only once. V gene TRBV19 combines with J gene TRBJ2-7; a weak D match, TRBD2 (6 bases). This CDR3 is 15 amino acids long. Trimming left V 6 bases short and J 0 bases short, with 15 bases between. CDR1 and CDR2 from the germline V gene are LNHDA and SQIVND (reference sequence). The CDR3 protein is CASSLRDLSSYEQYF. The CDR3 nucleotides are TGTGCCAGTAGCCTTAGGGACTTGAGCTCCTACGAGCAGTACTTC.

CDR3 sequence: CASSILGQGAEKLFF. CDR3 sequence (DNA): TGTGCCAGTAGTATATTGGGACAGGGCGCTGAAAAACTGTTTTTT. The V call is TRBV19, the J call TRBJ1-4, with 9 bases matching TRBD1. Unmatched junction bases numbered 5, after V lost 2 bases and J lost 7 bases. Germline CDR1 reads LNHDA; CDR2 reads SQIVND (reference sequence). This CDR3 is 15 amino acids long.

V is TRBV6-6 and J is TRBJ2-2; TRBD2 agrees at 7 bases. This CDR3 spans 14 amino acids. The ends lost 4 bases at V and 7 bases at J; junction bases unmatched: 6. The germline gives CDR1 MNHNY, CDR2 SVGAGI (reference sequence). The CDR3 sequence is CASSSAGASGELFF. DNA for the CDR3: TGTGCCAGCAGTTCGGCGGGAGCCAGCGGGGAGCTGTTTTTT.

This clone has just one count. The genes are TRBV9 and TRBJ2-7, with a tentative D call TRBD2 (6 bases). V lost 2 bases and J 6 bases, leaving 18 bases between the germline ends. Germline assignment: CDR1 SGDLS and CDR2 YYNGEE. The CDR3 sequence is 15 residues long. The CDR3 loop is CASSVGTGRSGEQYF. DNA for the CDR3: TGTGCCAGCAGCGTGGGGACGGGGAGGAGTGGCGAGCAGTACTTC.

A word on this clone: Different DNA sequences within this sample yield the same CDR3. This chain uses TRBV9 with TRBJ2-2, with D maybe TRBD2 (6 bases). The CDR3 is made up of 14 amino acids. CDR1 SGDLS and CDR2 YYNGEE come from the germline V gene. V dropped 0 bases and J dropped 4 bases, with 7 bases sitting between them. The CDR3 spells CASSVDGGTGELFF. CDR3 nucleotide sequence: TGTGCCAGCAGCGTAGACGGGGGCACCGGGGAGCTGTTTTTT.

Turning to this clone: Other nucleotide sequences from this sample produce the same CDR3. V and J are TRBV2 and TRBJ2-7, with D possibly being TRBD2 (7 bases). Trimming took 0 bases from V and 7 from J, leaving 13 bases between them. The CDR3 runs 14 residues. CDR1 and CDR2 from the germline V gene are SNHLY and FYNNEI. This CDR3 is CASSEAPGGREQYF. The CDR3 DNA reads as TGTGCCAGCAGTGAAGCGCCGGGGGGCCGTGAGCAGTACTTC.

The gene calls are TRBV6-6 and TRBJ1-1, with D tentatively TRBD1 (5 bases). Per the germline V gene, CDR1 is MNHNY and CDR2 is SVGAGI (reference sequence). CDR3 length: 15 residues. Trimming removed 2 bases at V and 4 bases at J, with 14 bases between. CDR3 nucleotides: TGTGCCAGCAGTTACGCACAGGAGGAGGGCACTGAAGCTTTCTTT. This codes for CASSYAQEEGTEAFF.

The CDR3 nucleotides are TGCAGCGTTAGGCAGGGGGCAACTGAAGCTTTCTTT. This encodes CSVRQGATEAFF. The chain has TRBV29-1 and TRBJ1-1; 8 nucleotides align to TRBD1. V lost 5 bases and J lost 5; bases outside the gene matches: 4. This CDR3 region has 12 residues. The germline V gene encodes CDR1 SQVTM and CDR2 ANQGSEA. Full variable domain (rest looked up from reference TRBV29-1 and TRBJ1-1): SAVISQKPSRDICQRGTSLTIQCQVDSQVTMMFWYRQQPGQSLTLIATANQGSEATYESGFVIDKFPISRPNLTFSTLTVSNMSPEDSSIYLCSVRQGATEAFFGQGTRLTVV.

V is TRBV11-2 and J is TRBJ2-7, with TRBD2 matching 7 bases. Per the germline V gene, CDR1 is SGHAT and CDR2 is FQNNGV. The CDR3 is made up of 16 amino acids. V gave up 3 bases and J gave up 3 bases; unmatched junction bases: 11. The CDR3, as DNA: TGTGCCAGCAGCTTCCCCGCGGGAGCAGCACTCTACGAGCAGTACTTC. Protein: CASSFPAGAALYEQYF.

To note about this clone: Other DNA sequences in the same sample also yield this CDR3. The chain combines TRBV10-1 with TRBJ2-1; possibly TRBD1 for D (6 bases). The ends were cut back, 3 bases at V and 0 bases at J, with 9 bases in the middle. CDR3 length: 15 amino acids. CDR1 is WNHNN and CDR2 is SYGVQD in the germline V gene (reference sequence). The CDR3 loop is CASSERGSSYNEQFF. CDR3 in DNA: TGCGCCAGCAGTGAAAGGGGGAGCTCCTACAATGAGCAGTTCTTC.

Here the CDR3 reads CASNVYSNQPQHF. DNA of the CDR3: TGTGCCAGCAATGTCTATAGCAATCAGCCCCAGCATTTT. The chain uses TRBV6-1 and TRBJ1-5; D is unresolved. Trimming stripped 7 bases from V and 0 bases from J, with 7 bases between. From germline, CDR1 is MNHNS and CDR2 SASEGT. CDR3 length equals 13 residues.

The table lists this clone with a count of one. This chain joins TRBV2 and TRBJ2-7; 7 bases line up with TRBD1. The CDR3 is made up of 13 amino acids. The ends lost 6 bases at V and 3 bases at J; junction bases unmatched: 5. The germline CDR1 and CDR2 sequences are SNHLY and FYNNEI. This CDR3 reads CASRLTGNYEQYF. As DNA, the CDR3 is TGTGCCAGCAGATTGACAGGGAACTACGAGCAGTACTTC.

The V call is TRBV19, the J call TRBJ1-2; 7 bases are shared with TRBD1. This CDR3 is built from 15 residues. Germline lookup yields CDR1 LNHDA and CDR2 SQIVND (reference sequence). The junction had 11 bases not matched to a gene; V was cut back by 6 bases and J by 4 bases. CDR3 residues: CASRLPTGPFYGYTF. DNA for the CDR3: TGTGCCAGTAGACTGCCGACAGGGCCTTTCTATGGCTACACCTTC.

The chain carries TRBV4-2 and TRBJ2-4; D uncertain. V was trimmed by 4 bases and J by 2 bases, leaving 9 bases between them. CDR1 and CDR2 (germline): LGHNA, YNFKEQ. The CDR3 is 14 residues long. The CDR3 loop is CASSPSLPKNIQYF. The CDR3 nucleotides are TGTGCCAGCAGCCCATCGTTGCCCAAAAACATTCAGTACTTC.

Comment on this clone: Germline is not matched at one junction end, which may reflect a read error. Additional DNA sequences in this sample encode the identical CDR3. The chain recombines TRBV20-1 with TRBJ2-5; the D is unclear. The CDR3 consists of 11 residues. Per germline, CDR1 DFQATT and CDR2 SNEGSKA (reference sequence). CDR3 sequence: CSARGPETQYF. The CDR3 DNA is TGCAGTGCAAGAGGTCCAGAGACCCAGTACTTC.

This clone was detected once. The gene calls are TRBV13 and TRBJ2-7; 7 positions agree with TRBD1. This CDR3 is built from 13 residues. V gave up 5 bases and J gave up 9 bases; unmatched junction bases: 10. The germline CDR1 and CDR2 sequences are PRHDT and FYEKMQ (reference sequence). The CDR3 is CASSRGHLMGQYF. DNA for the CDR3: TGTGCCAGCAGCAGGGGGCACCTGATGGGGCAGTACTTC. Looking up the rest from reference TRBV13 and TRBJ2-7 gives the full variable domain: AAGVIQSPRHLIKEKRETATLKCYPIPRHDTVYWYQQGPGQDPQFLISFYEKMQSDKGSIPDRFSAQQFSDYHSELNMSSLELGDSALYFCASSRGHLMGQYFGPGTRLTVT.

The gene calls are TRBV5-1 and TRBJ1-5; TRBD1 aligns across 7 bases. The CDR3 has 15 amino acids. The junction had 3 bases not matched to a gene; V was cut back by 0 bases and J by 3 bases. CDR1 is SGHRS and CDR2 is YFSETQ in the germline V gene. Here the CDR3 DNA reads TGCGCCAGCAGCTTGGAACAGGGGCCCAATCAGCCCCAGCATTTT. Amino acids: CASSLEQGPNQPQHF.

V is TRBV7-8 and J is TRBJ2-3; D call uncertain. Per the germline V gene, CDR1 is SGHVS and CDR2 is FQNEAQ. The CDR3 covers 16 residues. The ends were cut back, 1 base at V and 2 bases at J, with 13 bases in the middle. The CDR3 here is CASSLEDPGLTDTQYF. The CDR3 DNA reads TGTGCCAGCAGCTTAGAGGATCCAGGTCTCACAGATACGCAGTATTTT.

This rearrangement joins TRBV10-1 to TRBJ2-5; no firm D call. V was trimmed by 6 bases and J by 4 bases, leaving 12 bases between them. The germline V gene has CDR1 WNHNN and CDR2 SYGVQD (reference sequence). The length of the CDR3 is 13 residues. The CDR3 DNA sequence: TGCGCCAGCAGCTCCCGCCTCGGAGAGACCCAGTACTTC. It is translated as CASSSRLGETQYF.

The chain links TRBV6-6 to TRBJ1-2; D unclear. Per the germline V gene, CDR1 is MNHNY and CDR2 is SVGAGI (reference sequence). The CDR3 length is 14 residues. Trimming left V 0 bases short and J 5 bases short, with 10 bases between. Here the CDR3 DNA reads TGTGCCAGCAGTTACTCGATCATGTATTATGGCTACACCTTC. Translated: CASSYSIMYYGYTF.

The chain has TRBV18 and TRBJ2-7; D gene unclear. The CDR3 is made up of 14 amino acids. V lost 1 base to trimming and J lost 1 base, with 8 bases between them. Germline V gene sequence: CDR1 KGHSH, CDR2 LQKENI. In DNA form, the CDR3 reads TGTGCCAGCTCACCACTGCCCCGTTCCTACGAGCAGTACTTC. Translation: CASSPLPRSYEQYF.

In DNA form, the CDR3 reads TGTGCCAGCAGCTTGGACCGGATCAGCTCCTACGAGCAGTACTTC. This encodes CASSLDRISSYEQYF. This chain connects TRBV5-6 to TRBJ2-7; no firm D call. Germline lookup yields CDR1 SGHDT and CDR2 YYEEEE. This CDR3 region has 15 residues. The V gene lost 0 bases and the J gene lost 0 bases, with 10 bases spanning the gap. Full variable domain (remainder filled in from reference TRBV5-6 and TRBJ2-7): DAGVTQSPTHLIKTRGQQVTLRCSPKSGHDTVSWYQQALGQGPQFIFQYYEEEERQRGNFPDRFSGHQFPNYSSELNVNALLLGDSALYLCASSLDRISSYEQYFGPGTRLTVT.

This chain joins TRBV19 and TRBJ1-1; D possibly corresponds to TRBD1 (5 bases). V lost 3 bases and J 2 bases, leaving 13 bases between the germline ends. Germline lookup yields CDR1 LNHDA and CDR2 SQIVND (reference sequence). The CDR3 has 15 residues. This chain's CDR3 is CASSISTGLNTEAFF. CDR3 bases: TGTGCCAGTAGTATCAGTACAGGACTCAACACTGAAGCTTTCTTT.

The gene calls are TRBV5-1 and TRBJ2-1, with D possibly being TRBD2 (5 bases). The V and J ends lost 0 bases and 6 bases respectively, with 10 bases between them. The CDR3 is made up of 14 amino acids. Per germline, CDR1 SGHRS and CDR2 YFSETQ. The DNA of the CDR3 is TGCGCCAGCAGCTTGGGAACTAGGACCAATGAGCAGTTCTTC. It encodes CASSLGTRTNEQFF.

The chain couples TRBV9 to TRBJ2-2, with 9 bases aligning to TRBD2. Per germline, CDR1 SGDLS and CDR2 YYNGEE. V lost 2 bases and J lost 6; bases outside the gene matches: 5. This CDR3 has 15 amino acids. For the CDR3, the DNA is TGTGCCAGCAGCGTGGCCGGGACTAGCCCCGGGGAGCTGTTTTTT. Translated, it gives CASSVAGTSPGELFF.

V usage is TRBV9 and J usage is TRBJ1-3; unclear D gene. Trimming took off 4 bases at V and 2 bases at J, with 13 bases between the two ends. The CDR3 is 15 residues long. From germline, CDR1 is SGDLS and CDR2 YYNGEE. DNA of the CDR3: TGTGCCAGCAGCCCCCAGAGAGGAACTGGAAACACCATATATTTT. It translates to CASSPQRGTGNTIYF.